The 14 T cell receptor beta chains given below trace back to one sample, sequenced in a study of blood T cell repertoires in COVID-19 (dated by TCRdb to about 2020). The method was the immunoSEQ multiplex PCR assay. TCRdb stores this immuneACCESS table with in-frame sequences only. Part of the clones is absent; in the studies checked, under half of the shortfall reflects unresolved V genes, and no reason is known for the rest. A total of about 370,000 clones appear in this sample, around 87% of them only once. The top ten clones comprise 10% of the sample. Source material: peripheral blood. These receptors all stem from a woman younger than 45 with COVID-19, enrolled during active disease.

The chain links TRBV4-1 to TRBJ2-5, with D possibly being TRBD2 (6 bases). Per germline, CDR1 MGHRA and CDR2 YSYEKL. The CDR3 contains 14 residues. The V gene lost 0 bases and the J gene lost 5 bases, with 10 bases spanning the gap. CDR3 protein: CASSQEAGLETQYF. Here the CDR3 DNA reads TGCGCCAGCAGCCAAGAAGCGGGTCTGGAGACCCAGTACTTC.

This clone was seen just once. The chain joins TRBV11-2 to TRBJ2-5; D remains ambiguous. V gave up 4 bases and J gave up 2 bases, with 11 bases separating them. The germline V gene has CDR1 SGHAT and CDR2 FQNNGV. This CDR3 is 14 amino acids long. CDR3 sequence: CASSSMTQQETQYF. Here the CDR3 DNA reads TGTGCCAGCAGCTCAATGACTCAGCAAGAGACCCAGTACTTC.

This clone was seen once. The chain recombines TRBV28 with TRBJ2-1, with a tentative D call TRBD2 (6 bases). CDR1 is MDHEN, CDR2 SYDVKM, per germline. CDR3 length: 12 residues. Trimming removed 6 bases from V and 12 bases from J, with 15 bases in between. CDR3 coding DNA: TGTGCCAGCAGCCTGATGGGAGGCGGGCAGTTCTTC. It specifies CASSLMGGGQFF.

The chain links TRBV29-1 to TRBJ1-3, with D perhaps TRBD1 (5 bases). V lost 7 bases and J lost 4, with 20 bases in between. The CDR3 is made up of 15 amino acids. The germline gives CDR1 SQVTM, CDR2 ANQGSEA. The CDR3 sequence: CSASRTGTLGNTIYF. CDR3 coding DNA: TGCAGCGCTAGCCGCACAGGAACTCTCGGAAACACCATATATTTT.

The chain uses TRBV11-2 and TRBJ2-1; D is perhaps TRBD2 (5 bases). This CDR3 comprises 15 residues. Trimming took 0 bases from V and 9 from J, leaving 15 bases between them. Looked up from germline, CDR1 is SGHAT and CDR2 is FQNNGV. Here the CDR3 DNA reads TGTGCCAGCAGCTTAGAGAGGGCATGGGCGGGTGAGCAGTTCTTC. Translation gives CASSLERAWAGEQFF.

This rearrangement joins TRBV6-5 to TRBJ2-2; D remains ambiguous. V gave up 2 bases and J gave up 10 bases, with 11 bases separating them. The CDR3 runs to 13 residues. Germline-derived CDR1 and CDR2 are MNHEY and SVGAGI. CDR3 sequence: CASSYTRSKELFF. As DNA, the CDR3 is TGTGCCAGCAGTTACACCCGGTCGAAGGAGCTGTTTTTT.

The genes are TRBV5-1 and TRBJ2-7; D is ambiguous. CDR3 length: 14 residues. Deletions cut 0 bases from V and 6 bases from J, with 13 bases between. Germline-derived CDR1 and CDR2 are SGHRS and YFSETQ. The CDR3 reads CASSLAVAVGEQYF. CDR3 DNA sequence: TGCGCCAGCAGCTTGGCCGTAGCAGTAGGCGAGCAGTACTTC.

The chain uses TRBV5-1 and TRBJ2-3; TRBD2 matches at 12 bases. The CDR3 totals 16 residues. Germline values: CDR1 SGHRS, CDR2 YFSETQ. V lost 4 bases and J lost 4; bases outside the gene matches: 7. The CDR3 DNA reads as TGCGCCAGCAGCGTTAAGACTAGCGGGAGCCCAGATACGCAGTATTTT. Translation: CASSVKTSGSPDTQYF.

V gene TRBV6-5 combines with J gene TRBJ1-4; TRBD1 aligns across 8 bases. Trimming cost V 2 bases and J 2 bases; bases outside gene matches: 4. Looked up from germline, CDR1 is MNHEY and CDR2 is SVGAGI. There are 16 residues in the CDR3. The CDR3 here is CASSYGQGGTNEKLFF. CDR3 sequence (DNA): TGTGCCAGCAGTTACGGACAGGGAGGTACTAATGAAAAACTGTTTTTT.

The chain recombines TRBV14 with TRBJ2-5; TRBD1 agrees at 7 bases. The V gene end was trimmed by 4 bases and the J gene end by 0 bases; junction bases not matched to a gene: 11. Per germline, CDR1 SGHDN and CDR2 FVKESK. CDR3 size: 17 residues. CDR3 loop: CASSRPKGTEYQETQYF. The CDR3 bases are TGTGCCAGCAGCCGCCCGAAGGGGACAGAGTACCAAGAGACCCAGTACTTC. Full variable domain (missing parts from reference TRBV14 and TRBJ2-5): EAGVTQFPSHSVIEKGQTVTLRCDPISGHDNLYWYRRVMGKEIKFLLHFVKESKQDESGMPNNRFLAERTGGTYSTLKVQPAELEDSGVYFCASSRPKGTEYQETQYFGPGTRLLVL.

This clone was seen only once. This chain connects TRBV27 to TRBJ1-4, with a weak D call TRBD1 (5 bases). The germline V gene has CDR1 MNHEY and CDR2 SMNVEV (reference sequence). The CDR3 length is 16 residues. Deletions cut 4 bases from V and 4 bases from J, with 16 bases between. As DNA, the CDR3 is TGTGCCAGCAGTTCAGCGTACGGGGGTGGTAATGAAAAACTGTTTTTT. It codes for CASSSAYGGGNEKLFF.

The CDR3 DNA is TGTGCCAGCAGGATGACAGGGACGGACGAGCAGTACTTC. Protein sequence: CASRMTGTDEQYF. The chain links TRBV27 to TRBJ2-7, with 7 bases identical to TRBD1. This CDR3 comprises 13 residues. The J segment lost 5 bases and the V segment lost 6 bases, leaving 7 bases of the junction unmatched. CDR1 is MNHEY, CDR2 SMNVEV, per germline (reference sequence).

V gene TRBV9 combines with J gene TRBJ2-1; 7 positions agree with TRBD2. CDR3 length: 14 residues. Trimming removed 0 bases from V and 7 bases from J; junction bases left unmatched: 4. Germline CDR1 reads SGDLS; CDR2 reads YYNGEE. The CDR3: CASSVDHGRNEQFF. Written as DNA, the CDR3 is TGTGCCAGCAGCGTAGACCACGGGAGGAATGAGCAGTTCTTC.

The chain couples TRBV5-8 to TRBJ2-2; 8 positions match TRBD2. This CDR3 comprises 19 residues. After removal of 3 bases from V and 3 bases from J, the junction contained 16 bases not matched to a gene. Germline CDR1 reads SGHTS; CDR2 reads YDEGEE. CDR3 sequence (DNA): TGTGCCAGCAGCTCCCCCTCAGCGGGAGCACTAGGGGACACCGGGGAGCTGTTTTTT. This gives the protein CASSSPSAGALGDTGELFF.